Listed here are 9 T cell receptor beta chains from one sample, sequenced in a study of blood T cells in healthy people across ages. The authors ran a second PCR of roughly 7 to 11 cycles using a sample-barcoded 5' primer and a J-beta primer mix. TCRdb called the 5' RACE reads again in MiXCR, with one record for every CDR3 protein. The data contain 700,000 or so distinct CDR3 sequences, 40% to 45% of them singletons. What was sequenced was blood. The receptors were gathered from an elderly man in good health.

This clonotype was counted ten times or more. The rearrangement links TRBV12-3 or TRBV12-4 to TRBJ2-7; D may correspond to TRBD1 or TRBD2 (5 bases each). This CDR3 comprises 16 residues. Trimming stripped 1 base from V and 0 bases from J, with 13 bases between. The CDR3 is CASSLDPGRGSYEQYF. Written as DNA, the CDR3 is TGTGCCAGCAGTTTAGATCCGGGACGGGGCTCCTACGAGCAGTACTTC.

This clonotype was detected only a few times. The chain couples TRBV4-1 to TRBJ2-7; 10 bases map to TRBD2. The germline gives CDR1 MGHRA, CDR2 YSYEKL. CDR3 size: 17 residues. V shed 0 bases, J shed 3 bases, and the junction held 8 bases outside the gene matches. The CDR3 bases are TGCGCCAGCAGCCAAGATTTTTCCCTAGCGGGGGACTACGAGCAGTACTTC. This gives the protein CASSQDFSLAGDYEQYF.

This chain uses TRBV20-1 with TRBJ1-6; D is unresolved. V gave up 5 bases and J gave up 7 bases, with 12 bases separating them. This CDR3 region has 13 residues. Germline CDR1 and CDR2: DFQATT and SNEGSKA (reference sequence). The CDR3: CSARRTLNSPLHF. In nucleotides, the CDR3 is TGCAGTGCTCGGAGGACGCTGAATTCACCCCTCCACTTT.

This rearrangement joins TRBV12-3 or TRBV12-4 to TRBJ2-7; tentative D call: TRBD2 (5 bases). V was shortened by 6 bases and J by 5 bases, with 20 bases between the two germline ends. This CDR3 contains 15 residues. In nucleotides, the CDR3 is TGTGCCAGCAGACAAAGCGAGGGCAACCCCCACGAGCAGTACTTC. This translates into CASRQSEGNPHEQYF.

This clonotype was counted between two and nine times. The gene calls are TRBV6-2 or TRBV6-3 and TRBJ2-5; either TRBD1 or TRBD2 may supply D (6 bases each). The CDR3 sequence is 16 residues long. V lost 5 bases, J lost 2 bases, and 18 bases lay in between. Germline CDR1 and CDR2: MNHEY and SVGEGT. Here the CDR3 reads CASSHGSGAQQETQYF. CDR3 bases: TGTGCCAGCAGTCATGGCTCGGGGGCTCAGCAAGAGACCCAGTACTTC.

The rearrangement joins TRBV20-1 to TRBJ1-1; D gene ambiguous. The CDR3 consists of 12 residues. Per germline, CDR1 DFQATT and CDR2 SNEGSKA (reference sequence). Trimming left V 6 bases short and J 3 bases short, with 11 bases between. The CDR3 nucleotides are TGCAGTGCGGAGGCATCAGACACTGAAGCTTTCTTT. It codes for CSAEASDTEAFF.

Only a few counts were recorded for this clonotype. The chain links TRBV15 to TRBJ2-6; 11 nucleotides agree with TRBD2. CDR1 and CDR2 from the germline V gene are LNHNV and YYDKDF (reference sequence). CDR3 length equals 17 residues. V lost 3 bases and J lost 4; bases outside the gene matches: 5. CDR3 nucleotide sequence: TGTGCCACCAGCAGGGGACTAGCGGCCTCCGGGGCCAACGTCCTGACTTTC. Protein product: CATSRGLAASGANVLTF. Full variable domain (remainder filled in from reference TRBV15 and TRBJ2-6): DAMVIQNPRYQVTQFGKPVTLSCSQTLNHNVMYWYQQKSSQAPKLLFHYYDKDFNNEADTPDNFQSRRPNTSFCFLDIRSPGLGDTAMYLCATSRGLAASGANVLTFGAGSRLTVL.

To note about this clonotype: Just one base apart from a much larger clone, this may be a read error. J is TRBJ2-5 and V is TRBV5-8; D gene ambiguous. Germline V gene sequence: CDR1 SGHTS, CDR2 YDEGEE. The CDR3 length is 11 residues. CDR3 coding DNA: TGTGCCAACAGCTTCTCGAAGACCCAGTACTTC. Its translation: CANSFSKTQYF.

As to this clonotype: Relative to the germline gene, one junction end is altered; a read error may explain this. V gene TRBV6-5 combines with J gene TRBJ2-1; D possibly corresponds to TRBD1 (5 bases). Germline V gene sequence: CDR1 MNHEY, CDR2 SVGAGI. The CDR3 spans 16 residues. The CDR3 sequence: CAISRGSRFGGDEQFF. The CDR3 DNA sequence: TGTGCCATCAGTAGGGGATCTAGATTCGGTGGCGATGAGCAGTTCTTC.